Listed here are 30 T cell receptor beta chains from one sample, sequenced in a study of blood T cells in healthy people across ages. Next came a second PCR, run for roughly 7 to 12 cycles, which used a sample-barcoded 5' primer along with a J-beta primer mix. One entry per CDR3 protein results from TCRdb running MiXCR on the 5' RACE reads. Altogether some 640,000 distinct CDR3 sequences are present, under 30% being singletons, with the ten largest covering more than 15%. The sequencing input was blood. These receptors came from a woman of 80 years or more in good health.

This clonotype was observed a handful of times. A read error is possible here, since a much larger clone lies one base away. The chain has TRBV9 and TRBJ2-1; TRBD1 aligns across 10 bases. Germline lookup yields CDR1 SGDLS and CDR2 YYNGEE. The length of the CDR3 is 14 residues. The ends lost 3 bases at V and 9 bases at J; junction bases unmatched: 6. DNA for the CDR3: TGTGCCAGCAGCGGGAGACAGGGGGCAGGTGAGCAGTTCTTC. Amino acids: CASSGRQGAGEQFF.

The CDR3 here is CASSARQYNEQFF. The CDR3 coding sequence is TGTGCCAGCAGTGCCCGACAGTACAATGAGCAGTTCTTC. The chain is built from TRBV6-2 or TRBV6-3 and TRBJ2-1; D is possibly TRBD1 (5 bases). Germline CDR1 is MNHEY and CDR2 is SVGEGT. The germline V and J ends were trimmed by 5 bases and 4 bases, with 9 bases remaining between them. The CDR3 extends over 13 amino acids.

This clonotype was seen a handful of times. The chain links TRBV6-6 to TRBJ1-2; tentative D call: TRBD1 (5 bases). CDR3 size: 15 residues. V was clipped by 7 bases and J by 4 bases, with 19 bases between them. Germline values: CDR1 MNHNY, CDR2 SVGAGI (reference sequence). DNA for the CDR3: TGTGCCAGCATTACCTGGGGGGAAGGTGCCTATGGCTACACCTTC. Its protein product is CASITWGEGAYGYTF.

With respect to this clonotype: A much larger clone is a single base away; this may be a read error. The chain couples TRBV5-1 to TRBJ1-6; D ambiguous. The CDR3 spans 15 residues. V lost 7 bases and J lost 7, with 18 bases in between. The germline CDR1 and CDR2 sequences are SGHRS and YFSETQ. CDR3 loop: CASHRQESSNSPLHF. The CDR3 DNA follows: TGCGCCAGCCACCGGCAGGAGTCATCGAATTCACCCCTCCACTTT.

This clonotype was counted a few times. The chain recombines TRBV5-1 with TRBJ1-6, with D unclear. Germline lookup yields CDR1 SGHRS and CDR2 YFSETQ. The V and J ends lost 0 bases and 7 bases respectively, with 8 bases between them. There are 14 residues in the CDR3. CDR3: CASSLAMENSPLHF. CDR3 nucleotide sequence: TGCGCCAGCAGCTTGGCGATGGAAAATTCACCCCTCCACTTT. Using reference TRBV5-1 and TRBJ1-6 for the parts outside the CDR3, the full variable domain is KAGVTQTPRYLIKTRGQQVTLSCSPISGHRSVSWYQQTPGQGLQFLFEYFSETQRNKGNFPGRFSGRQFSNSRSEMNVSTLELGDSALYLCASSLAMENSPLHFGNGTRLTVT.

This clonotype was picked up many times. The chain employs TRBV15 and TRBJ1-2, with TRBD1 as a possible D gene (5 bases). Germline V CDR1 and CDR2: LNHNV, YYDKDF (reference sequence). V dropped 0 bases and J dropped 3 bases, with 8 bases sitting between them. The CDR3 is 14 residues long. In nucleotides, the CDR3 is TGTGCCACCAGCAGAGAATGGGGGGACTATGGCTACACCTTC. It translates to CATSREWGDYGYTF.

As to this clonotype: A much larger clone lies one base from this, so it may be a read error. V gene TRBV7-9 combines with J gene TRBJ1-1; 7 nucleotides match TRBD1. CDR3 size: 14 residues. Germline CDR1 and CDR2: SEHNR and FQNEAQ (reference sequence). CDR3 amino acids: CASERDRVNTEDFF. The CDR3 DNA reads TGTGCCAGCGAAAGAGACAGGGTGAACACTGAAGATTTCTTT.

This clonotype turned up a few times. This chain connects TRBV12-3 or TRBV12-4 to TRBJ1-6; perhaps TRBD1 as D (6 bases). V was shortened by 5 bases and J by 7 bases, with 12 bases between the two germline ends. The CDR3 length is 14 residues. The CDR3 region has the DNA TGTGCCAGCAGTCAACAGGGCTGGAATTCACCCCTCCACTTT. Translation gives CASSQQGWNSPLHF.

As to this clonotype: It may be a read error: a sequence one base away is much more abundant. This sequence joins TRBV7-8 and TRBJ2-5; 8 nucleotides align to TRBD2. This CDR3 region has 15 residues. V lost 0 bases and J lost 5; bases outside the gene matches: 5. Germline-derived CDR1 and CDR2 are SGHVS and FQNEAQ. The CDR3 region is CASSLALTGGETQYF. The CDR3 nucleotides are TGTGCCAGCAGCTTAGCACTAACGGGGGGGGAGACCCAGTACTTC. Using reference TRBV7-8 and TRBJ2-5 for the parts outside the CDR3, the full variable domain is GAGVSQSPRYKVAKRGQDVALRCDPISGHVSLFWYQQALGQGPEFLTYFQNEAQLDKSGLPSDRFFAERPEGSVSTLKIQRTQQEDSAVYLCASSLALTGGETQYFGPGTRLLVL.

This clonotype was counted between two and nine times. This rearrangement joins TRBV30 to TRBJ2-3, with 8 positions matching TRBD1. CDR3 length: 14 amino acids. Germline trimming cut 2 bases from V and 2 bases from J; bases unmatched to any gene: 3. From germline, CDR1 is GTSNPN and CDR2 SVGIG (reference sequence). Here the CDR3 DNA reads TGTGCCTGGAGTAGGGGACAGGTCACAGATACGCAGTATTTT. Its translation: CAWSRGQVTDTQYF. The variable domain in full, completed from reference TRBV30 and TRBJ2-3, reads SQTIHQWPATLVQPVGSPLSLECTVEGTSNPNLYWYRQAAGRGLQLLFYSVGIGQISSEVPQNLSASRPQDRQFILSSKKLLLSDSGFYLCAWSRGQVTDTQYFGPGTRLTVL.

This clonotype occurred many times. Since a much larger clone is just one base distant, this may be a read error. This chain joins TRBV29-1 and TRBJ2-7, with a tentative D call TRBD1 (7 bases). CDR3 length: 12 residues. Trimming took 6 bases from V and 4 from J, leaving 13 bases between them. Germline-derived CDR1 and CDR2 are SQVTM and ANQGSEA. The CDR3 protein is CSVTTGRYEQYF. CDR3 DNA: TGCAGCGTGACGACAGGGAGGTACGAGCAGTACTTC.

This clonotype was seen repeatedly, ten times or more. CDR3 coding DNA: TGTGCCAGCTGGATGCTCCGGGACGGCAACTACGAGCAGTACTTC. Translation gives CASWMLRDGNYEQYF. The chain recombines TRBV2 with TRBJ2-7, with D possibly being TRBD1 or TRBD2 (5 bases each). Germline V gene sequence: CDR1 SNHLY, CDR2 FYNNEI. V was shortened by 8 bases and J by 3 bases, with 20 bases between the two germline ends. This CDR3 region has 15 residues.

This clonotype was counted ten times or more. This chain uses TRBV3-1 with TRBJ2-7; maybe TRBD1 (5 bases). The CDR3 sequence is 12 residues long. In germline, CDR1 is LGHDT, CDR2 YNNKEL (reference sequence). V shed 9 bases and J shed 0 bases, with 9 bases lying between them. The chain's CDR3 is CASGHPSYEQYF. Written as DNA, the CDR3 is TGTGCCAGTGGACATCCCTCCTACGAGCAGTACTTC.

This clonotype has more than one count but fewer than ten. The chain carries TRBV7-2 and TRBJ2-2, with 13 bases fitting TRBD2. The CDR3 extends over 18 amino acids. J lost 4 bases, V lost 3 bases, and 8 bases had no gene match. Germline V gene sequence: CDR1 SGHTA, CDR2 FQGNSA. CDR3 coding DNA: TGTGCCAGCAGCTTGGGGACTAGCGGGGTCCGCGGCACCGGGGAGCTGTTTTTT. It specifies CASSLGTSGVRGTGELFF.

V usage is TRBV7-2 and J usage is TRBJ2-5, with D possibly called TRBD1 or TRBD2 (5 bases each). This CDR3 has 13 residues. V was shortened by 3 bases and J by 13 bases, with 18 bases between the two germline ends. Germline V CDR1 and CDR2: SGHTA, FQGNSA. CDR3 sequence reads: CASSLVLRDLLYF. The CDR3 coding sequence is TGTGCCAGCAGCTTGGTCCTCCGGGACCTCTTGTACTTC.

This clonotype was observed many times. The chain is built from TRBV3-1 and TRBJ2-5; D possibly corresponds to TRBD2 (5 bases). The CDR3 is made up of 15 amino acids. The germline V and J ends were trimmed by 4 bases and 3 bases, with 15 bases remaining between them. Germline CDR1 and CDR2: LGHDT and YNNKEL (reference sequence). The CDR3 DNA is TGTGCCAGCAGCCCTGAAACGAGGGAAAAAGAGACCCAGTACTTC. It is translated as CASSPETREKETQYF.

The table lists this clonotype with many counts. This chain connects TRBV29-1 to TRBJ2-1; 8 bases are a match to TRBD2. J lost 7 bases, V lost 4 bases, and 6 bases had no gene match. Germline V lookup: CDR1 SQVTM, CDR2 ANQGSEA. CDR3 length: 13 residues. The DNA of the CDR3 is TGCAGCGTTGTCGACGGGGGGGTTAATGAGCAGTTCTTC. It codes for CSVVDGGVNEQFF.

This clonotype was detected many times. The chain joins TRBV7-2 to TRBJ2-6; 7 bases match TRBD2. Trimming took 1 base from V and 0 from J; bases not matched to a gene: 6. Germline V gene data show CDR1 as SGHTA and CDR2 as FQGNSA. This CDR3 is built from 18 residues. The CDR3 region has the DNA TGTGCCAGCAGCTTAGTGGGAGGGCTCAGCTCTGGGGCCAACGTCCTGACTTTC. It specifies CASSLVGGLSSGANVLTF.

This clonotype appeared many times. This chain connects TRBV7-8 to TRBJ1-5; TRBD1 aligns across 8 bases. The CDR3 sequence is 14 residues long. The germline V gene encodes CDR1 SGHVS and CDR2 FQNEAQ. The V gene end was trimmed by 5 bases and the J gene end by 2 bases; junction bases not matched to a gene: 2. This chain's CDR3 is CASSQGQGNQPQHF. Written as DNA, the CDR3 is TGTGCCAGCAGCCAGGGACAGGGCAATCAGCCCCAGCATTTT. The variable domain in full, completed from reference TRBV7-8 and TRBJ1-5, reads GAGVSQSPRYKVAKRGQDVALRCDPISGHVSLFWYQQALGQGPEFLTYFQNEAQLDKSGLPSDRFFAERPEGSVSTLKIQRTQQEDSAVYLCASSQGQGNQPQHFGDGTRLSIL.

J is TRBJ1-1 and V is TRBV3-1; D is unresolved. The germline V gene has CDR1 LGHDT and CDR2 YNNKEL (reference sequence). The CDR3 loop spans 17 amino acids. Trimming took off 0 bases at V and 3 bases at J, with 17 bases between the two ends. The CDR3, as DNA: TGTGCCAGCAGCCAAGATATTATGGGGATTAGACACACTGAAGCTTTCTTT. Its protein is CASSQDIMGIRHTEAFF. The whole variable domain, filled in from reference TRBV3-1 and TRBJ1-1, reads DTAVSQTPKYLVTQMGNDKSIKCEQNLGHDTMYWYKQDSKKFLKIMFSYNNKELIINETVPNRFSPKSPDKAHLNLHINSLELGDSAVYFCASSQDIMGIRHTEAFFGQGTRLTVV.

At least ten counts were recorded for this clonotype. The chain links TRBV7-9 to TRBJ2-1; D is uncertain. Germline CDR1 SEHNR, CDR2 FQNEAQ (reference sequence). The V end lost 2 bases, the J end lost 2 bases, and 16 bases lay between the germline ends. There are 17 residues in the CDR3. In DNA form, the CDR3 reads TGTGCCAGCAGCTTAAATTCTGGAATCAGCGCCTACAATGAGCAGTTCTTC. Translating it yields CASSLNSGISAYNEQFF.

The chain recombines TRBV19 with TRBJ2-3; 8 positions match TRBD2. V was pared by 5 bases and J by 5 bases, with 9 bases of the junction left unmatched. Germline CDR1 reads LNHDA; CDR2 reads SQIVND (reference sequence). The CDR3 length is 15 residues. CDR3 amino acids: CASSVPGLVGDTQYF. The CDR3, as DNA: TGTGCCAGTAGTGTGCCGGGACTAGTCGGAGATACGCAGTATTTT.

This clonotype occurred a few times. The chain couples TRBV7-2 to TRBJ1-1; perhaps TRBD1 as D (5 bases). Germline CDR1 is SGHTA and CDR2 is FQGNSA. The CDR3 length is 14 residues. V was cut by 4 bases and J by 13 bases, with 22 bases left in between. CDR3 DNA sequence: TGTGCCAGCAGCTACGCGGGGGGGGACGTAAAAGTTTTCTTT. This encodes CASSYAGGDVKVFF.

The CDR3 loop reads CASSGTRTGRDTQYF. As DNA, the CDR3 is TGTGCCAGCAGTGGGACTCGGACGGGGAGAGATACGCAGTATTTT. The gene calls are TRBV6-2 or TRBV6-3 and TRBJ2-3; tentatively, D is TRBD2 (6 bases). The CDR3 has 15 amino acids. Per germline, CDR1 MNHEY and CDR2 SVGEGT. Trimming pared 5 bases from V and 5 bases from J, leaving 17 bases between.

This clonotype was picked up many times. This chain's CDR3 is CASNTTGATEQFF. In DNA form, the CDR3 reads TGTGCCAGCAATACGACGGGGGCTACAGAGCAGTTCTTC. The V call is TRBV6-1, the J call TRBJ2-1, with D perhaps being TRBD1 or TRBD2 (6 bases each). CDR3 length equals 13 residues. V was clipped by 7 bases and J by 10 bases, with 17 bases between them. Germline CDR1 MNHNS, CDR2 SASEGT.

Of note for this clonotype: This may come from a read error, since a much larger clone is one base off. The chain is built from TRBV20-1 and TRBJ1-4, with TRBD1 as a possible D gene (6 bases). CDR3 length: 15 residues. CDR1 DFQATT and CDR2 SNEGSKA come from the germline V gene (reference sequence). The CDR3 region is CSASLAQGENEKRFF. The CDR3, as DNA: TGCAGTGCTAGTTTGGCACAGGGTGAGAATGAAAAACGGTTTTTT.

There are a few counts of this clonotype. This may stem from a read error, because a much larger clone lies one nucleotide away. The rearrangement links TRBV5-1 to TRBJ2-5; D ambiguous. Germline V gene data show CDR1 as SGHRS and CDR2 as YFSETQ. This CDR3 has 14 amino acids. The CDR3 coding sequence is TGCGCCAGCAGCTTGGTCGCAGCCCAAGGGACCCAGTACTTC. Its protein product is CASSLVAAQGTQYF.

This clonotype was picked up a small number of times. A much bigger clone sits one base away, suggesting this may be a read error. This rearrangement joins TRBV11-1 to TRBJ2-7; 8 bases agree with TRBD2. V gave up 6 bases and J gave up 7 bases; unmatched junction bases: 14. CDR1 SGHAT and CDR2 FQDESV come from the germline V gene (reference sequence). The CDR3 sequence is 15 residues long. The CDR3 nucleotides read TGTGCCAGCAGTCTAGCCCGGGGGGGGCTCAATGAGCAGTACTTC. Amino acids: CASSLARGGLNEQYF.

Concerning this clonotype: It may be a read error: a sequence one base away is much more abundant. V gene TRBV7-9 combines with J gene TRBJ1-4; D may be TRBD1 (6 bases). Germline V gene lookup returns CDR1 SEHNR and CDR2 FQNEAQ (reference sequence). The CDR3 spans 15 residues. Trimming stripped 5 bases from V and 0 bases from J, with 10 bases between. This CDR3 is CASSPDSTTNEKLFF. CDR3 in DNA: TGTGCCAGCAGCCCGGACAGCACAACTAATGAAAAACTGTTTTTT.

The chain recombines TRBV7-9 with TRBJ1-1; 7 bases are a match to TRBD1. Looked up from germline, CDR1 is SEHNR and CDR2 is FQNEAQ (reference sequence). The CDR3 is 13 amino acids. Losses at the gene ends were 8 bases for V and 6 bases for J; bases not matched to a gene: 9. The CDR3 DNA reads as TGTGCCAGCTCAACAGGGGTTAACCCTGAAGCTTTCTTT. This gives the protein CASSTGVNPEAFF.